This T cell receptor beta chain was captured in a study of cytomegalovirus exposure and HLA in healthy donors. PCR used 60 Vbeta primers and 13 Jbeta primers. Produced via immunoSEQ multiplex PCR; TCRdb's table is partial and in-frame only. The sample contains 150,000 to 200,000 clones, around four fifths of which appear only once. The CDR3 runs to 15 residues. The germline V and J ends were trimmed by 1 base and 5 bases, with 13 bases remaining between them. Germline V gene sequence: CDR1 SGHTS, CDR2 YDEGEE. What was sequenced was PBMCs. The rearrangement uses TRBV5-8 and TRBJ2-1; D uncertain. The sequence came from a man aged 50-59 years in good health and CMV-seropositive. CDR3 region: CASSLPGSLNNEQFF. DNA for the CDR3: TGTGCCAGCAGCTTGCCGGGTTCCCTTAACAATGAGCAGTTCTTC.